The rows below give T cell receptor beta chains drawn from one sample of a study of Graves' ophthalmopathy and Graves' hyperthyroidism. In TCRdb, the multiplex PCR reads were re-called with MiXCR into one record per CDR3 protein. The table lists approximately 460,000 distinct CDR3 sequences, around an eighth of them singletons. Specimen: blood. These receptor sequences come from a woman younger than 45 with Graves' ophthalmopathy. Both conserved end residues are part of each CDR3. The D gene is left open where the match is weak. Only some rows state a clone size, as once, few, many or a class for expanded clones.

j_call v_call d_call clone_size cdr3_length cdr3_nt cdr3_aa
TRBJ2-7 TRBV28 NA many 15 TGTGCCAGCAGCCCCGGGACGGCAAGCTCCTACGAGCAGTACTTC CASSPGTASSYEQYF
TRBJ2-7 TRBV15 TRBD1 many 14 TGTGCCACCAGCATTGACAGGGAATCCTACGAGCAGTACTTC CATSIDRESYEQYF
TRBJ2-2 TRBV3-1 NA NA 15 TGTGCCAGCAGGGGAACGGGGGTTGGCACCGGGGAGCTGTTTTTT CASRGTGVGTGELFF
TRBJ2-7 TRBV20-1 NA many 14 TGCAGTGCTAGAGATCATGCCGATTTTTACGAGCAGTACTTC CSARDHADFYEQYF
TRBJ1-6 TRBV27 NA many 15 TGTGCCAGCAGTTCCAGACCGGGGCGAAATTCACCCCTCCACTTT CASSSRPGRNSPLHF
TRBJ2-5 TRBV28 NA many 15 TGTGCCAGCAGGAAAAAGAGGCTATCCCAAGAGACCCAGTACTTC CASRKKRLSQETQYF
TRBJ2-5 TRBV7-9 TRBD1 few 13 TGTGCCAGCAGCCAGGGACAGGCGGAGACCCAGTACTTC CASSQGQAETQYF
TRBJ1-1 TRBV12-3/TRBV12-4 TRBD1 many 16 TGTGCCAGCAGCGTAGGACAGGGGCCATGGAACACTGAAGCTTTCTTT CASSVGQGPWNTEAFF
TRBJ2-5 TRBV10-1 TRBD2 many 14 TGCGCCAGCAGTGACGGGACTAACCAAGAGACCCAGTACTTC CASSDGTNQETQYF
TRBJ2-7 TRBV11-2 TRBD1 many 15 TGTGCCAGCAGCTCCACCCTTTGGACAGGCCACGAGCAGTACTTC CASSSTLWTGHEQYF
TRBJ2-5 TRBV6-1 TRBD1 many 10 TGTGCCAGCAGGGGACAGGGGGATTACTTC CASRGQGDYF
TRBJ1-2 TRBV2 TRBD1 many 11 TGTGCCAGCAGTGGAACGACAGGGGTGGCCTTC CASSGTTGVAF
TRBJ2-7 TRBV5-1 TRBD2 NA 14 TGCGCCAGCAGACTAGCGGGGATATCCTACGAGCAGTACTTC CASRLAGISYEQYF
TRBJ2-7 TRBV11-2 TRBD2 many 14 TGTGCCAGCAGCCCTAGCGGGGTTCTTTACGAGCAGTACTTC CASSPSGVLYEQYF
TRBJ1-1 TRBV7-2 NA NA 13 TGTGCCAGCTGGGGGGGACTAGGCACTGAAGCTTTCTTT CASWGGLGTEAFF
TRBJ2-7 TRBV13 NA NA 12 TGTGCCAGCAGACAGGGTTCGAACGAGCAGTACTTC CASRQGSNEQYF
TRBJ1-1 TRBV6-1 NA NA 15 TGTGCCAGCACCAACAGGGCCAGAGCGAACACTGAAGCTTTCTTT CASTNRARANTEAFF
TRBJ1-1 TRBV25-1 NA many 17 TGTGCCAGCAGTGAAGCACGGGACCTTTTAGGGGGCACTGAAGCTTTCTTT CASSEARDLLGGTEAFF
TRBJ1-6 TRBV6-7 NA NA 16 TGTGCCAGCACCCCTCCTCAGGGAAGAGGATCTTCACCCCTCCACTTT CASTPPQGRGSSPLHF
TRBJ1-2 TRBV2 TRBD1 many 15 TGTGCCAGCAGTGAACCCGGACAGGGGGCCTATGGCTACACCTTC CASSEPGQGAYGYTF
TRBJ2-7 TRBV12-3/TRBV12-4 NA many 14 TGTGCCAGCAAACCGGGACAAAGCCCCTACGAGCAGTACTTC CASKPGQSPYEQYF
TRBJ2-4 TRBV20-1 NA many 8 TGCAGTGCTGCCCTCGGGTACTTC CSAALGYF
TRBJ2-5 TRBV5-1 NA few 19 TGCGCCAGCACCCTGAGGGGTGGAGGGCCCCTCACCGGGGGAGAGACCCAGTACTTC CASTLRGGGPLTGGETQYF
TRBJ2-7 TRBV11-1 NA many 16 TGTGCCAGCAGCCGGCGGTCCGGGCAGGGTTCCTACGAGCAGTACTTC CASSRRSGQGSYEQYF
TRBJ2-7 TRBV11-1 NA NA 14 TGTGCCAGCAGCTTAGACAGGAATCCGTACGAGCAGTACTTC CASSLDRNPYEQYF
TRBJ1-1 TRBV20-1 NA many 14 TGCAGTGCCAAGCGCGGAGGGTTCGAGACTGAAGCTTTCTTT CSAKRGGFETEAFF
TRBJ2-7 TRBV6-2/TRBV6-3 NA NA 14 TGTGCCAGCAGTCGGGACTTTCGCCCCTACGAGCAGTACTTC CASSRDFRPYEQYF
TRBJ2-2 TRBV7-8 NA many 11 TGTGCCACCTCTCCCCGGGGGGAGCTGTTTTTT CATSPRGELFF
TRBJ1-5 TRBV2 NA many 14 TGTGCCAGCAGTGAAGTTGCCGGGGATCAGCCCCAGCATTTT CASSEVAGDQPQHF
TRBJ2-4 TRBV28 TRBD2 NA 18 TGTGCCAGCAGTTTCAAAACGGGGGGGCTTTCGGCCAAAAACATTCAGTACTTC CASSFKTGGLSAKNIQYF
TRBJ1-3 TRBV19 NA few 14 TGTGCCAGTACCCAGGGGACGGCTGGAAACACCATATATTTT CASTQGTAGNTIYF
TRBJ2-2 TRBV28 TRBD1 many 17 TGTGCCAGCAGGCGGGACAGGCCGCGCGGAGGGACCGGGGAGCTGTTTTTT CASRRDRPRGGTGELFF
TRBJ1-1 TRBV28 NA many 15 TGTGCCAGCAGTCTACCTTCGGGGCAGAACACTGAAGCTTTCTTT CASSLPSGQNTEAFF
TRBJ1-1 TRBV30 NA many 14 TGTGCCTGGCGGTCAGGATCGTGGAACACTGAAGCTTTCTTT CAWRSGSWNTEAFF
TRBJ1-1 TRBV19 NA many 14 TGTGCCAGTAGTATATCAGGGGTGAACACTGAAGCTTTCTTT CASSISGVNTEAFF
TRBJ2-4 TRBV7-2 NA few 16 TGTGCCAGCAGCTTGGGGCTTCTCAAAGCCAAAAACATTAAGTACTTC CASSLGLLKAKNIKYF
TRBJ2-7 TRBV12-3/TRBV12-4 NA few 13 TGTGCCAGCAGCCCGGGACCGGTGAGCGAGCAGTACTTC CASSPGPVSEQYF